Included here is one TCR beta chain sequence, with context. As yet, its antigen is unknown. The V and J ends lost 2 bases and 5 bases respectively, with 11 bases between them. The CDR3 length is 14 residues. Germline CDR1 and CDR2: WSHSY and SAAADI. MiXCR, run by TCRdb on the reads, gives a single entry per CDR3 protein. The sample lists hundreds of thousands of distinct CDR3 sequences; around 32% were seen once. The data originate from a study of T cell repertoires in cytomegalovirus infection. Whole-study context: Selection of CMV epitopes for the study included recently identified HLA-C-restricted and well-studied HLA-B-restricted ones. An indication of both CMV infection and matching HLA type came from public TCR beta signatures. Whole-study findings and limits: Public TCR beta family frequency separated CMV-and-HLA carriers, including in an independent cohort. Predominance within the ex vivo response was attributable to HLA-C-restricted CMV-specific TCR beta clonotypes.

The sequence was collected from a human donor in good health (CMV status not recorded). Some clones in this sample may be carry-over from other donors' samples. Sequenced here: cultured CD8+ T cells from PBMCs, sampled from culture after CMV antigen stimulation. The chain combines TRBV10-2 with TRBJ2-3; D possibly corresponds to TRBD2 (7 bases). DNA of the CDR3: TGCGCCAGCAGTGAGGGGGGGGGCCGAGATACGCAGTATTTT. Its translation: CASSEGGGRDTQYF.